This T cell receptor (beta chain) was identified during a study of T cell responses to AZD1222 COVID-19 vaccine (dated by TCRdb to the early 2020s). Background on the whole study: AZD1222 recipients given second doses at about 4 weeks or at about 12 weeks were pooled, since spike-specific TCR depth and breadth were not found to differ between the two schedules. A total of 230 to 250 trial participants underwent TCR sequencing, of whom some 210 received two doses of AZD1222 and about 26 received two doses of the MenACWY control vaccine. Trial participants were enrolled into age subgroups of 18-55, 56-69 and 70-plus years, which contained around 150, 29 and 61 TCR-sequenced participants, respectively.

The CDR3 regions of human TCRbeta chains were analyzed by immunosequencing. In the paper's pipeline: Repertoire TCRs were checked for matches against a reference library of SARS-CoV-2-specific TCRs that had been generated using the MIRA antigen-specificity platform. Breadth was defined as the fraction of unique TCRs that were SARS-CoV-2-associated. Depth was defined as the fraction of total T cells that were SARS-CoV-2-associated. Each spike-specific TCR was assigned to its reactive spike region and to a CD4 or CD8 class using the MIRA data. Log10-transformed breadth and depth values were compared by one-way ANOVA with Sidak's multiple comparisons tests. Not all clones reach the TCRdb copy of this immuneACCESS table, which keeps in-frame sequences only. Checked studies attribute under half of the gap to unresolved V genes and leave the rest unexplained. D and trimming were read from the DNA, whereas the V and J calls and clone size are those reported in that table. The sample table contains 87,000 or so clones; only one count was recorded for around 91% of them. Of the sample, almost 8.5% is held by the ten largest clones.

The time point label corresponds to: baseline before first vaccination. Vaccinee samples were obtained from the UK trials COV001 and COV002, which included a single-blind randomized controlled phase 2/3 trial of AZD1222 (ChAdOx1 nCoV-19) in healthy adults. For TCRbeta chain sequencing, PBMC samples were collected from trial participants at day 0 and at day 28 after the second dose. Paper-wide results and their limitations: After two AZD1222 doses, spike-specific TCR breadth and depth were significantly higher than at day 0 and than in MenACWY recipients. Only five or six AZD1222 recipients were SARS-CoV-2 seropositive at baseline, limiting conclusions about previously exposed vaccinees. The whole spike protein was spanned by vaccine-associated CD4 TCRs, and dominant responses were seen in regions 160-218 and 743-854. Epitopes outside the regions mutated in the B.1.351 and B.1.1.7 variants were reportedly recognized by nearly half of the unique spike-specific TCRs. Because no samples from the day 14 peak response were available, repertoires could be characterized only after the peak T cell response. In the small 56-69-year group, the increase in depth fell short of significance, most likely because of low power. Most participants were white British and females outnumbered males, and the authors suggested that clonal diversity may have been underestimated.

To note about this clone: Which antigen it targets is not known. One base away there is no much larger clone; base qualities are not given.

Trimming accounts for 2 bases at V and 7 bases at J, while the number of junction bases matched to no gene is 16. The CDR3 holds 17 amino acids from the cysteine to the phenylalanine. CDR3 DNA is the only sequence kept; it has 51 bases, read in frame from the first base. CDR1 and CDR2 were assigned from the germline V gene (reference sequence) as LNHDA and SQIVND. Sequencing used peripheral blood, obtained on day 0 of AZD1222 vaccination. The chain is encoded by TRBV19 joined to TRBJ1-2, with TRBD1 identical over 7 junction bases. The TCR was taken from an adult in good health. DNA sequence: TGTGCCAGTAGTATAAGGCGCAGGGGGGGATTCTGGAGTGGCTACACCTTC. Translated, it gives CASSIRRRGGFWSGYTF.